The clone carrying this TCR beta chain was picked up one time. Assay: immunoSEQ multiplex PCR; the TCRdb copy retains only in-frame clones and omits some. This sample has tens of thousands of clones; more than 70% occur once, and the top ten carry over 9.5%. The data were taken from a study of CD4+ T cells in melanoma. This CDR3 is built from 20 residues. The gene calls are TRBV21-1 and TRBJ2-3; the table's D call of TRBD1 was not tested on the DNA. TRBV21-1 is a listed pseudogene. The receptor was derived from a human donor with melanoma. The CDR3 is CASSKELQGARWESTDTQYF. For the CDR3, the DNA is TGTGCCAGCAGCAAAGAGCTGCAGGGGGCGAGATGGGAAAGCACAGATACGCAGTATTTT.